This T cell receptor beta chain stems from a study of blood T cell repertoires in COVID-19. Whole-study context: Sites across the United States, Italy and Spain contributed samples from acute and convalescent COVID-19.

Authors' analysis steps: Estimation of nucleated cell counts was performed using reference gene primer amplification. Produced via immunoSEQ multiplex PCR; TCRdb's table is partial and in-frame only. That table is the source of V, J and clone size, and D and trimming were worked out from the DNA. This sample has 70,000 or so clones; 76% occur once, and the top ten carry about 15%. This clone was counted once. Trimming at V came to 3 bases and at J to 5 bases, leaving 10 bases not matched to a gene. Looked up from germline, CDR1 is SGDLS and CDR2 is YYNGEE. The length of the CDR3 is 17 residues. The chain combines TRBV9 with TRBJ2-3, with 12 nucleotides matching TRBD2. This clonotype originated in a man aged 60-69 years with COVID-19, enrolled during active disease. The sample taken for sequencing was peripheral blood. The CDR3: CASSGRRLAGAVDTQYF. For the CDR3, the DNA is TGTGCCAGCAGCGGACGGAGACTAGCGGGGGCGGTAGATACGCAGTATTTT.